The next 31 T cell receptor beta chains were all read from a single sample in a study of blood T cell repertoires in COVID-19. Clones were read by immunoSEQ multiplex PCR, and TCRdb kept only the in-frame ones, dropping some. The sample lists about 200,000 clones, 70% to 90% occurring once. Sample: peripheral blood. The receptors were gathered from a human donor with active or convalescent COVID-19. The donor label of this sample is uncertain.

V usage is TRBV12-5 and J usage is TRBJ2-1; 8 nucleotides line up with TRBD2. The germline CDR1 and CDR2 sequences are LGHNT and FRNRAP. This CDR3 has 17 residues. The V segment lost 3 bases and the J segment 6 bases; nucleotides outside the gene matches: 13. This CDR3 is CASGFDSGVGALNEQFF. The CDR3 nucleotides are TGTGCTAGTGGTTTTGATAGCGGGGTTGGGGCTCTCAATGAGCAGTTCTTC. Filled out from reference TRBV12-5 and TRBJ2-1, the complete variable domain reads DARVTQTPRHKVTEMGQEVTMRCQPILGHNTVFWYRQTMMQGLELLAYFRNRAPLDDSGMPKDRFSAEMPDATLATLKIQPSEPRDSAVYFCASGFDSGVGALNEQFFGPGTRLTVL.

The CDR3: CASSLLGQGGEKLFF. For the CDR3, the DNA is TGTGCCAGCAGCTTATTGGGACAGGGAGGTGAAAAACTGTTTTTT. The gene calls are TRBV7-8 and TRBJ1-4, with TRBD1 matching over 9 bases. This CDR3 is built from 15 residues. V dropped 2 bases and J dropped 7; count of bases not matched to a gene: 5. Germline V gene lookup returns CDR1 SGHVS and CDR2 FQNEAQ. The variable domain in full, completed from reference TRBV7-8 and TRBJ1-4, reads GAGVSQSPRYKVAKRGQDVALRCDPISGHVSLFWYQQALGQGPEFLTYFQNEAQLDKSGLPSDRFFAERPEGSVSTLKIQRTQQEDSAVYLCASSLLGQGGEKLFFGSGTQLSVL.

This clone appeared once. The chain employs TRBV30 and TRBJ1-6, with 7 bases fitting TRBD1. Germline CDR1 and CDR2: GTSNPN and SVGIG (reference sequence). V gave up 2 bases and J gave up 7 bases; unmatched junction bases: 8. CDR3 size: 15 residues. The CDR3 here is CAWSTFRGTNSPLHF. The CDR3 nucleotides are TGTGCCTGGAGTACGTTCAGGGGGACCAATTCACCCCTCCACTTT.

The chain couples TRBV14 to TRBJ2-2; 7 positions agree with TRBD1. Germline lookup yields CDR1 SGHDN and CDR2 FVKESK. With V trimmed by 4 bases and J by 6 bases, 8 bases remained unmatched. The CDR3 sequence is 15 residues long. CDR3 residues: CASSPLGTAPGELFF. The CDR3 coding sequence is TGTGCCAGCAGCCCCCTCGGGACAGCCCCCGGGGAGCTGTTTTTT.

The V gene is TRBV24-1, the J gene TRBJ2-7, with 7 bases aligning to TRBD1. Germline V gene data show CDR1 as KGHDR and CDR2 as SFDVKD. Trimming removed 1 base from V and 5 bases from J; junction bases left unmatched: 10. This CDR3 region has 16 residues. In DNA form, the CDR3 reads TGTGCCACCAGTGATTTAGGCACAGGGGATGTCCACGAGCAGTACTTC. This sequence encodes CATSDLGTGDVHEQYF.

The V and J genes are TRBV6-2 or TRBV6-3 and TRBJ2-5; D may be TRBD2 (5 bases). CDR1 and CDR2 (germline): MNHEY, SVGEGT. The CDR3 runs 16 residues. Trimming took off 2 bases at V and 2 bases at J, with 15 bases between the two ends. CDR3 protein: CASSYPQDGVQETQYF. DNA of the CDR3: TGTGCCAGCAGTTACCCGCAGGACGGGGTACAAGAGACCCAGTACTTC.

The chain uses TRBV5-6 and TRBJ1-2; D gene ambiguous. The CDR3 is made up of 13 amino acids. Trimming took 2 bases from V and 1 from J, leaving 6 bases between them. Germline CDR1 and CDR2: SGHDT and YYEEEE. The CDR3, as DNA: TGTGCCAGCAGCTTTTCGGGTAACTATGGCTACACCTTC. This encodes CASSFSGNYGYTF.

This CDR3 reads CASSTLLLGNEAFF. The CDR3 DNA is TGTGCCAGCAGCACCCTTCTGTTGGGCAATGAAGCTTTCTTT. The chain uses TRBV27 and TRBJ1-1; D is uncertain. The CDR3 loop spans 14 amino acids. V lost 6 bases and J lost 7, with 18 bases in between. The germline V gene encodes CDR1 MNHEY and CDR2 SMNVEV (reference sequence).

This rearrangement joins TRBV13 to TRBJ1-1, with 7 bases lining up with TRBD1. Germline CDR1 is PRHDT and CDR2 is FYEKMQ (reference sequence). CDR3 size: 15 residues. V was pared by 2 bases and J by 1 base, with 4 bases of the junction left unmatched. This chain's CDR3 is CASSLLQGSNTEAFF. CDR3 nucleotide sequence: TGTGCCAGCAGCTTACTACAGGGGTCGAACACTGAAGCTTTCTTT.

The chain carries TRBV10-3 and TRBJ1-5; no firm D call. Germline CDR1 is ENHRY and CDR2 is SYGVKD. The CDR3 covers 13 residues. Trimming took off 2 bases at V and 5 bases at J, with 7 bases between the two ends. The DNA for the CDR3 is TGTGCCATCAGTGAGGCAGAAGATCAGCCCCAGCATTTT. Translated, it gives CAISEAEDQPQHF.

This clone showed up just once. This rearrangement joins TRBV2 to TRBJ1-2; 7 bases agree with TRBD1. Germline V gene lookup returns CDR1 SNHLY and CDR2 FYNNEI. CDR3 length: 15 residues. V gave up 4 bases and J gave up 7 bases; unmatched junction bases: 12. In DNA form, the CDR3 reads TGTGCCAGCAGTGGACAGGGACGATCCCAGGCTGGCTACACCTTC. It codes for CASSGQGRSQAGYTF.

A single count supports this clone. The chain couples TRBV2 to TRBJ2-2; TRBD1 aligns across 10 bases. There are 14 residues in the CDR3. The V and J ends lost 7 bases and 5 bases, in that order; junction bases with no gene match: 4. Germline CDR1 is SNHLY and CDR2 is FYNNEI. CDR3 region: CASKGQGKTGELFF. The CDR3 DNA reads TGTGCCAGCAAGGGACAGGGGAAGACCGGGGAGCTGTTTTTT.

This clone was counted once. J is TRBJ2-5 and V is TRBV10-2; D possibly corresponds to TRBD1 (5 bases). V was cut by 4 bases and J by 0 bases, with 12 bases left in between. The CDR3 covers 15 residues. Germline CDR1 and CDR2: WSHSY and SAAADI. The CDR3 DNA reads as TGCGCCAGCAGTGGAGGACAATCGTACCAAGAGACCCAGTACTTC. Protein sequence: CASSGGQSYQETQYF.

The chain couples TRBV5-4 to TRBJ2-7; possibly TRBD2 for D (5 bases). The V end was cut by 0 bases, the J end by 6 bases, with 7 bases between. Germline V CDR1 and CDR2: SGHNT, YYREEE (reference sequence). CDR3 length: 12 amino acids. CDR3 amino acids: CASSLGRGEQYF. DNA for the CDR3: TGTGCCAGCAGCTTGGGTCGGGGCGAGCAGTACTTC. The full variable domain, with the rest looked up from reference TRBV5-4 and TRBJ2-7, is ETGVTQSPTHLIKTRGQQVTLRCSSQSGHNTVSWYQQALGQGPQFIFQYYREEENGRGNFPPRFSGLQFPNYSSELNVNALELDDSALYLCASSLGRGEQYFGPGTRLTVT.

The CDR3 protein is CASSVGPGDPYEQYF. The CDR3 DNA reads TGTGCCAGCAGTGTTGGGCCAGGGGACCCCTACGAGCAGTACTTC. The rearrangement uses TRBV9 and TRBJ2-7, with a weak D call TRBD1 (6 bases). Trimming shortened V by 5 bases and J by 2 bases, and 17 bases separated the two germline ends. Germline CDR1 is SGDLS and CDR2 is YYNGEE. The CDR3 has 15 residues.

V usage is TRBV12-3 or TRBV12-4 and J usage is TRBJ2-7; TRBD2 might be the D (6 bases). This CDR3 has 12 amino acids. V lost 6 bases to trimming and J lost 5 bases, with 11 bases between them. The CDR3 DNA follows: TGTGCCAGCAGCCCCCGGAGGGACGAGCAGTACTTC. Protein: CASSPRRDEQYF.

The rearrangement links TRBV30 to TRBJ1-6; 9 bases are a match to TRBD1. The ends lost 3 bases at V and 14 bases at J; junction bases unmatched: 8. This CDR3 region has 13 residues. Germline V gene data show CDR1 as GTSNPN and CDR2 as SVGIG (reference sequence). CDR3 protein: CAWRMGTGSSLHF. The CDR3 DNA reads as TGTGCCTGGAGAATGGGGACAGGGAGTTCCCTCCACTTT.

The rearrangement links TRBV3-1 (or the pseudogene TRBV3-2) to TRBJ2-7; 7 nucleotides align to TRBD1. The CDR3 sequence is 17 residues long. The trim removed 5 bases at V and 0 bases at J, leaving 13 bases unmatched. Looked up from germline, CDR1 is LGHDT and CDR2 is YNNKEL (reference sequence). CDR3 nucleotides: TGTGCCAGCAGCTTAAGAGGTAGGGGACAGCGCTCCTACGAGCAGTACTTC. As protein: CASSLRGRGQRSYEQYF.

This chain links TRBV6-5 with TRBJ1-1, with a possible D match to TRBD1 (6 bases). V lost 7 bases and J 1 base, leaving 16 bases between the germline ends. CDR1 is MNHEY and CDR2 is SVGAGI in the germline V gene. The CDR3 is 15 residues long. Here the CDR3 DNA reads TGTGCCAGCACCCGATCGGCAGGGGAGAACACTGAAGCTTTCTTT. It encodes CASTRSAGENTEAFF.

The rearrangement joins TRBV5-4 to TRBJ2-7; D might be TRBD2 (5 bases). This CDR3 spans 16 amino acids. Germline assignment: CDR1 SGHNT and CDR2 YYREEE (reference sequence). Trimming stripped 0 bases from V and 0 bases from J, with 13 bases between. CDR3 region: CASSLASSLSSYEQYF. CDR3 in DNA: TGTGCCAGCAGCTTGGCATCTAGCCTCAGCTCCTACGAGCAGTACTTC.

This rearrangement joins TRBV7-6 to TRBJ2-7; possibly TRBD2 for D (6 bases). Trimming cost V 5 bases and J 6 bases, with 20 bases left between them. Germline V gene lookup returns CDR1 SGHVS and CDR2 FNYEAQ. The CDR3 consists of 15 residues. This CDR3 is CASSKGPGGMFEQYF. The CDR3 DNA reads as TGTGCCAGCAGCAAGGGGCCCGGGGGAATGTTCGAGCAGTACTTC.

CDR3 region: CSAGGGAQETQYF. The CDR3 region has the DNA TGCAGCGCCGGAGGAGGGGCCCAAGAGACCCAGTACTTC. This sequence joins TRBV29-1 and TRBJ2-5, with a weak D call TRBD2 (6 bases). CDR1 and CDR2 (germline): SQVTM, ANQGSEA. The V gene lost 7 bases and the J gene lost 1 base, with 13 bases spanning the gap. The CDR3 spans 13 residues.

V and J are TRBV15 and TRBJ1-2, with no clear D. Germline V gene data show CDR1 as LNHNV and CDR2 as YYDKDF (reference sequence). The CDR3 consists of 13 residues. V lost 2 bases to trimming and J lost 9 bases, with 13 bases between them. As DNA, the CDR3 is TGTGCCACCAGCAGACCCGGGGAACGGAGCTACACCTTC. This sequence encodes CATSRPGERSYTF.

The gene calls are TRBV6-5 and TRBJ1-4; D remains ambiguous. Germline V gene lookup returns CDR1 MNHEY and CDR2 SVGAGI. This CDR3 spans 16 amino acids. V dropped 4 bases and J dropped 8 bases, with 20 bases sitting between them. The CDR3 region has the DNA TGTGCCAGCAGTTTACTCCCCACGGTCTCTCGGGAAAAACTGTTTTTT. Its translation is CASSLLPTVSREKLFF.

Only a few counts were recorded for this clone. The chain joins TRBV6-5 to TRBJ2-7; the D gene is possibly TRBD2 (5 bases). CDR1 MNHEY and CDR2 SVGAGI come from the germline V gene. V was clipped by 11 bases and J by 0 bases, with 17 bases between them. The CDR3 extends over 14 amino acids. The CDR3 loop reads CAVRGLSSSYEQYF. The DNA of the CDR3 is TGTGCCGTACGGGGTTTATCTAGCTCCTACGAGCAGTACTTC.

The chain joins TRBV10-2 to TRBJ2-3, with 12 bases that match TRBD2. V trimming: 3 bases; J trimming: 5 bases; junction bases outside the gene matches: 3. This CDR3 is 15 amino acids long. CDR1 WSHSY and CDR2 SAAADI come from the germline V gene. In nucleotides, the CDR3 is TGCGCCAGCAGTGAACTAGCGGGGGGAGTAGATACGCAGTATTTT. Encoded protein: CASSELAGGVDTQYF.

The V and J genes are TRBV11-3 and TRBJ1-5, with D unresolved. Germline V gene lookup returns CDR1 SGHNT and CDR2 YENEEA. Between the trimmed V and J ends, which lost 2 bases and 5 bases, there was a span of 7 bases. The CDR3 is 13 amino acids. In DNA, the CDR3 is TGTGCCAGCAGCTTATTCGGAGATCAGCCCCAGCATTTT. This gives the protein CASSLFGDQPQHF.

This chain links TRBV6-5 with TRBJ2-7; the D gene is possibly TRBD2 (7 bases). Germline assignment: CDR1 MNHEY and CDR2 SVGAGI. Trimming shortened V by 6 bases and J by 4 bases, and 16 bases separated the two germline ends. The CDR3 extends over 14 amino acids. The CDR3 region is CASSPQRGGYEQYF. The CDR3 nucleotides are TGTGCCAGCAGCCCCCAGAGGGGGGGGTACGAGCAGTACTTC.

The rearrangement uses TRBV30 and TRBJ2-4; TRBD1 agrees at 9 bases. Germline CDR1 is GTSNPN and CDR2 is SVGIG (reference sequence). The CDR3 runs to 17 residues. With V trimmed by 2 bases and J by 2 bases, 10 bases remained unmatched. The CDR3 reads CAWSWVLTGGTKNIQYF. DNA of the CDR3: TGTGCCTGGAGTTGGGTCCTGACAGGGGGGACCAAAAACATTCAGTACTTC.

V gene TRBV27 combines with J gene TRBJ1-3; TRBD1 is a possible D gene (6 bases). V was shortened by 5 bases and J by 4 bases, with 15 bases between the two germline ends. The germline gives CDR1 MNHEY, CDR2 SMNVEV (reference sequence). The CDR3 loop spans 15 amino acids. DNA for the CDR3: TGTGCCAGCAGTGTCCGGGGGGCCTGGGGAAACACCATATATTTT. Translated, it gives CASSVRGAWGNTIYF.

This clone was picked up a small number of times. The CDR3 coding sequence is TGTGCCAGTAGTACTACCTGGAGGCAGCCCCAGCATTTT. As protein: CASSTTWRQPQHF. The V gene is TRBV19, the J gene TRBJ1-5; D is unresolved. V shed 4 bases and J shed 7 bases, with 11 bases lying between them. CDR1 LNHDA and CDR2 SQIVND come from the germline V gene (reference sequence). The CDR3 consists of 13 residues. The full variable domain, in which reference TRBV19 and TRBJ1-5 provide the parts outside the CDR3, is DGGITQSPKYLFRKEGQNVTLSCEQNLNHDAMYWYRQDPGQGLRLIYYSQIVNDFQKGDIAEGYSVSREKKESFPLTVTSAQKNPTAFYLCASSTTWRQPQHFGDGTRLSIL.